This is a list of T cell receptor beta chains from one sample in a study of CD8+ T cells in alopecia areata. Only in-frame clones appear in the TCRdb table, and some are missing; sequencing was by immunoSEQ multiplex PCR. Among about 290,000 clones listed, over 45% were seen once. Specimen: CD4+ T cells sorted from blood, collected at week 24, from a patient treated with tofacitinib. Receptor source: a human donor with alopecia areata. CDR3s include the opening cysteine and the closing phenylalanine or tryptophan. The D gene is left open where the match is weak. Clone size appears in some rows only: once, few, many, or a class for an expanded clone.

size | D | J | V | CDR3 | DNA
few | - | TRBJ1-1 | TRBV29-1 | CSVVGQLNTEAFF | TGCAGCGTTGTAGGACAGTTGAACACTGAAGCTTTCTTT
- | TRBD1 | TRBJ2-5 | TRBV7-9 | CASSYSGTGSGTQYF | TGTGCCAGCAGCTATTCAGGGACAGGGAGTGGGACCCAGTACTTC
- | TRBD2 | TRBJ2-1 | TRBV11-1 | CASRPGLAGTSSYNEQFF | TGTGCCAGCAGACCGGGACTAGCGGGGACCTCCTCCTACAATGAGCAGTTCTTC
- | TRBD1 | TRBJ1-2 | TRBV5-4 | CASSRGTVGYGYTF | TGTGCCAGCAGCCGAGGGACAGTTGGTTATGGCTACACCTTC
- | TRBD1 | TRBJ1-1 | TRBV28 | CASRRQGYTEAFF | TGTGCCAGCAGAAGACAGGGGTACACTGAAGCTTTCTTT
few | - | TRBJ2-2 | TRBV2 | CASGLRGDGGELFF | TGTGCCAGCGGCCTCAGGGGGGACGGCGGGGAGCTGTTTTTT
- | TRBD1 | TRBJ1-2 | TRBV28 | CASSWTGGGYTF | TGTGCCAGCAGTTGGACAGGCGGTGGCTACACCTTC
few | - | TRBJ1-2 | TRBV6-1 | CASSTRSQGSGYTF | TGTGCCAGCAGTACCCGATCTCAGGGGTCTGGCTACACCTTC
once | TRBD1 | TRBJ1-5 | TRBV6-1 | CASSGTGLRGPQHF | TGTGCCAGCAGTGGGACAGGTCTCAGAGGGCCCCAGCATTTT
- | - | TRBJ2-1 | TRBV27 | CASSSVQGNNEQFF | TGTGCCAGCAGTTCGGTTCAGGGTAACAATGAGCAGTTCTTC
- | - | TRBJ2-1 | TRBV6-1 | CASSEEPITEQFF | TGTGCCAGCAGTGAAGAGCCTATCACTGAGCAGTTCTTC
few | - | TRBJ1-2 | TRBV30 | CAWKGQSFPGYTF | TGTGCCTGGAAAGGACAGTCATTTCCGGGCTACACCTTC
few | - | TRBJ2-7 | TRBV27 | CASSLNWRGEQYF | TGTGCCAGCAGTTTAAACTGGCGGGGTGAGCAGTACTTC
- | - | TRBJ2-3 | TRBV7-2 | CASSLAVGPSTDTQYF | TGTGCCAGCAGCTTAGCGGTCGGACCTAGCACAGATACGCAGTATTTT